This TCR beta chain was captured by sequencing in a study of blood T cell repertoires in COVID-19. Whole-study context: Specimens from acute and convalescent COVID-19 originated in the United States, Italy and Spain. The cDNA or gDNA used as material had been derived from T cells, B-cell-depleted T cells, or PBMCs.

This CDR3 is 15 amino acids long. V gave up 5 bases and J gave up 1 base; unmatched junction bases: 6. CDR1 is MRHNA and CDR2 is SNTAGT in the germline V gene. In the original analysis: Estimated nucleated cell counts came from reference gene primer amplification. The method was immunoSEQ multiplex PCR; TCRdb's version includes in-frame clones alone and lacks a portion of them. The D gene and trimming were derived from the DNA, and the V and J assignments and clone size from that table. The sample records 150,000 or so clones, over 70% being singletons. The chain joins TRBV6-4 to TRBJ1-1; 8 bases align to TRBD1. This receptor was obtained from an older woman with acute or convalescent COVID-19. Sequencing was carried out using peripheral blood. The CDR3 spells CASSPDRGRNTEAFF. DNA of the CDR3: TGTGCCAGCAGTCCAGACAGGGGCCGGAACACTGAAGCTTTCTTT.